The sequence of this T cell receptor (beta chain) was determined in a study of regulatory T cells in long-lasting Graves disease. Regarding time point: newly diagnosed GD, antithyroid drugs for less than 3 months. From RNA extracted from PBMCs, the TCR library was made. In building TCR beta libraries, iRepertoire HTBI primers were used together with Arm-PCR of CDR3 regions. TCRdb itself ran the multiplex PCR reads through MiXCR, one entry per CDR3 protein. The table has hundreds of thousands of distinct CDR3 sequences, about 16% seen once. With 6 bases removed from V and 3 bases from J, the gap between germline ends came to 18 bases. Germline CDR1 and CDR2: MDHEN and SYDVKM. This CDR3 has 16 amino acids. General observations from the study: Relative to newly diagnosed Graves' patients, persistent ones had lower TCR diversity. Persistent disease was associated with favored TRBV28 usage and with favored use of TRBJ1-2 and TRBJ2-5.

As concerns this clonotype: What it binds is unknown.

This sample also belongs to another study, concerning T cells in Graves' hyperthyroidism and ophthalmopathy. That paper notes: Uncontrolled infection, other autoimmune disease, pregnancy or lactation barred patients from enrollment. The study used the HTBI primer set for a first-round RT-PCR of the TCR CDR3.

The chain joins TRBV28 to TRBJ1-3; D remains ambiguous. The source was peripheral blood mononuclear cells (PBMCs), collected at new diagnosis, from a patient treated with antithyroid drugs. The TCR sequence derives from a woman in her 30s with Graves disease. CDR3 DNA: TGTGCCAGCAGCTTGGCCGCCCATGATGGTGGAAACACCATATATTTT. It specifies CASSLAAHDGGNTIYF.